This T cell receptor beta chain was found in a study of control samples from healthy donors and cancer patients. Assay: immunoSEQ multiplex PCR; the TCRdb copy retains only in-frame clones and omits some. The data hold 150,000 to 200,000 clones, with roughly 89% observed a single time. The V gene end was trimmed by 4 bases and the J gene end by 8 bases; junction bases not matched to a gene: 9. Germline values: CDR1 MDHEN, CDR2 SYDVKM. This CDR3 contains 15 residues. The rearrangement joins TRBV28 to TRBJ1-4; 8 positions agree with TRBD1. The sequence derives from a young woman in good health. Source material: blood. In DNA form, the CDR3 reads TGTGCCAGCAGTTCCGGACAGGGTAAAAGGGAAAAACTGTTTTTT. This codes for CASSSGQGKREKLFF.